The 28 T cell receptor beta chains presented below share a single source sample, sequenced in a study of T-cell reconstitution after alpha-beta-depleted transplantation in children (dated by TCRdb to 2016 to 2018). Library generation was performed with PCR. TCRdb lists the instrument as Illumina HiSeq 2500. TCR library preparation used molecular barcoding, with unique molecular identifiers applied to normalize quantification of the TCRbeta repertoire. TCRdb handled the public reads itself, with Q25 trimming in fastp and clone calling in MiXCR, and kept productive beta chains. Rows with one shared CDR3 protein collapse into an entry with the most common genes and DNA. In all, the sample holds almost 500,000 distinct CDR3 sequences, and about 10% of those were seen once. The ten largest clones capture 2% to 2.5% of the sample. Interpreted using the paper, the treatment or condition label stands for: allogeneic hematopoietic cell transplantation with graft depleted of TCRalphabeta T cells and CD19 B cells.

Sample: PBMCs, taken before TCRalphabeta/CD19-depleted stem cell transplant. These receptors were collected from a child aged 2-9 years with inherited bone marrow failure, due to receive a stem cell transplant.

A note on this clonotype: The germline gene is not matched at one end of the junction; a read error may be the cause. The chain joins TRBV20-1 to TRBJ2-7; D possibly corresponds to TRBD2 (6 bases). The germline V gene encodes CDR1 DFQATT and CDR2 SNEGSKA (reference sequence). The CDR3 extends over 15 amino acids. CDR3 sequence (DNA): TGCTGTGCTACCTTACCGGGACTCGGAAGGTACGAGCAGTACTTC. This translates into CCATLPGLGRYEQYF.

This clonotype was recorded many times. The chain employs TRBV5-1 and TRBJ2-1, with 10 bases lining up with TRBD2. J was trimmed by 0 bases and V by 4 bases; bases with no gene match: 4. The CDR3 is 16 residues long. Germline V gene sequence: CDR1 SGHRS, CDR2 YFSETQ. DNA for the CDR3: TGCGCCAGCAGCACTAGCGGGGTAAGCTCCTACAATGAGCAGTTCTTC. It codes for CASSTSGVSSYNEQFF.

This clonotype was found many times. The chain employs TRBV29-1 and TRBJ1-1, with 10 bases that match TRBD1. Germline CDR1 reads SQVTM; CDR2 reads ANQGSEA. This CDR3 region has 17 residues. The V gene end was trimmed by 6 bases and the J gene end by 3 bases; junction bases not matched to a gene: 16. The CDR3 here is CSVMFMTGGAEYTEAFF. The CDR3 DNA sequence: TGCAGCGTCATGTTTATGACAGGGGGCGCAGAATACACTGAAGCTTTCTTT.

This clonotype was observed at least ten times. V usage is TRBV5-6 and J usage is TRBJ2-1; a possible D gene is TRBD2 (5 bases). This CDR3 spans 13 amino acids. Germline V gene data show CDR1 as SGHDT and CDR2 as YYEEEE. V lost 4 bases and J lost 7, with 12 bases in between. The CDR3 DNA is TGTGCCAGCAGCCCCGGGGTGCGGAATGAGCAGTTCTTC. It codes for CASSPGVRNEQFF.

This clonotype occurred a few times. V and J are TRBV6-1 and TRBJ2-3; 11 positions match TRBD2. The junction had 8 bases not matched to a gene; V was cut back by 9 bases and J by 3 bases. Germline-derived CDR1 and CDR2 are MNHNS and SASEGT. The CDR3 extends over 15 amino acids. CDR3 loop: CASTPGLAETDTQYF. DNA of the CDR3: TGTGCCAGTACCCCGGGACTAGCGGAGACAGATACGCAGTATTTT.

This clonotype showed up just a few times. The chain carries TRBV19 and TRBJ2-4; D is perhaps TRBD2 (6 bases). The ends were cut back, 5 bases at V and 0 bases at J, with 11 bases in the middle. The CDR3 totals 15 residues. Germline values: CDR1 LNHDA, CDR2 SQIVND (reference sequence). CDR3 sequence (DNA): TGTGCCAGTAGTTTCTCGGGAGTAGCCAAAAACATTCAGTACTTC. Translated, it gives CASSFSGVAKNIQYF.

This clonotype occurred many times. V gene TRBV20-1 combines with J gene TRBJ2-7; TRBD1 might be the D (6 bases). The CDR3 extends over 12 amino acids. The germline V gene has CDR1 DFQATT and CDR2 SNEGSKA (reference sequence). V dropped 3 bases and J dropped 3 bases, with 9 bases sitting between them. CDR3 in amino acids: CSASQGHYEQYF. The CDR3 DNA reads as TGCAGTGCTAGCCAGGGGCACTACGAGCAGTACTTC.

At least ten counts were recorded for this clonotype. The V and J genes are TRBV20-1 and TRBJ2-7, with 9 bases that match TRBD2. This CDR3 comprises 14 residues. Trimming at V came to 5 bases and at J to 2 bases, leaving 7 bases not matched to a gene. Germline CDR1 is DFQATT and CDR2 is SNEGSKA (reference sequence). CDR3 protein: CSAFAGGRTYEQYF. CDR3 sequence (DNA): TGCAGTGCTTTCGCGGGAGGGAGGACCTACGAGCAGTACTTC.

The table lists this clonotype with many counts. The chain links TRBV28 to TRBJ2-5; D unresolved. The ends were cut back, 6 bases at V and 0 bases at J, with 5 bases in the middle. The CDR3 is made up of 12 amino acids. Germline V gene lookup returns CDR1 MDHEN and CDR2 SYDVKM. CDR3 residues: CASSPYQETQYF. Here the CDR3 DNA reads TGTGCCAGCAGCCCGTACCAAGAGACCCAGTACTTC.

The chain couples TRBV27 to TRBJ2-7; TRBD2 is a possible D gene (5 bases). Trimming removed 5 bases at V and 4 bases at J, with 18 bases between. This CDR3 region has 15 residues. The V gene's germline CDR1 is MNHEY and CDR2 SMNVEV (reference sequence). CDR3 DNA: TGTGCCAGCAGTGCCGACACCGGAGGTGGGTACGAGCAGTACTTC. Its protein is CASSADTGGGYEQYF.

In this sample, this clonotype turned up a few times. J is TRBJ2-7 and V is TRBV4-3, with TRBD2 identical over 11 bases. The CDR3 extends over 16 amino acids. The V gene end was trimmed by 4 bases and the J gene end by 5 bases; junction bases not matched to a gene: 10. The germline gives CDR1 LGHNA, CDR2 YSLEER. CDR3 DNA: TGCGCCAGCAGCCCATTACTAGCGGGAGACCGCCACGAGCAGTACTTC. Protein product: CASSPLLAGDRHEQYF.

The chain links TRBV5-4 to TRBJ1-1; D gene uncertain. In germline, CDR1 is SGHNT, CDR2 YYREEE (reference sequence). The CDR3 runs to 15 residues. Deletions cut 3 bases from V and 0 bases from J, with 12 bases between. The CDR3 sequence is CASSSPDSLNTEAFF. DNA for the CDR3: TGTGCCAGCAGCTCCCCGGATTCCTTGAACACTGAAGCTTTCTTT.

This clonotype showed up many times. The chain has TRBV13 and TRBJ2-3; TRBD1 aligns across 9 bases. The CDR3 length is 16 residues. Germline CDR1 is PRHDT and CDR2 is FYEKMQ (reference sequence). With 4 bases clipped from V and 2 bases from J, the junction kept 7 bases outside the gene matches. The CDR3 DNA reads as TGTGCCAGCAGCTCTGACAGGGGGTTTTACACAGATACGCAGTATTTT. Encoded protein: CASSSDRGFYTDTQYF.

V and J are TRBV9 and TRBJ2-1, with 7 bases that match TRBD2. After removal of 3 bases from V and 7 bases from J, the junction contained 25 bases not matched to a gene. The CDR3 runs to 20 residues. CDR1 SGDLS and CDR2 YYNGEE come from the germline V gene. The DNA for the CDR3 is TGTGCCAGCAGCGCCGAGCCAACCGGGAGGTGGGAGGGGTCAAGAAATGAGCAGTTCTTC. Encoded protein: CASSAEPTGRWEGSRNEQFF.

At least ten counts were recorded for this clonotype. J is TRBJ2-1 and V is TRBV4-3, with 9 bases fitting TRBD1. With 0 bases clipped from V and 4 bases from J, the junction kept 4 bases outside the gene matches. Germline CDR1 and CDR2: LGHNA and YSLEER. The CDR3 extends over 16 amino acids. The CDR3 reads CASSQDRDRVYNEQFF. The CDR3 DNA follows: TGCGCCAGCAGCCAAGATAGGGACAGGGTTTACAATGAGCAGTTCTTC.

Note on this clonotype: One end of the junction does not line up with germline, which may come from a read error. The V gene is TRBV5-1, the J gene TRBJ2-5; D possibly corresponds to TRBD2 (6 bases). This CDR3 has 14 amino acids. Germline-derived CDR1 and CDR2 are SGHRS and YFSETQ. CDR3 region: CASSLEVSGETQHF. CDR3 bases: TGCGCCAGCAGCTTGGAGGTATCGGGGGAGACCCAGCACTTC.

This clonotype was seen at least ten times. The rearrangement uses TRBV29-1 and TRBJ2-2, with 11 bases aligning to TRBD1. J lost 6 bases, V lost 7 bases, and 10 bases had no gene match. Germline values: CDR1 SQVTM, CDR2 ANQGSEA. The CDR3 runs 15 residues. The CDR3 here is CSAPLPGQGAGELFF. The CDR3 DNA sequence: TGCAGCGCCCCCCTTCCGGGACAGGGGGCCGGGGAGCTGTTTTTT.

The sample holds many counts of this clonotype. The V and J genes are TRBV7-9 and TRBJ1-2, with D unclear. Germline-derived CDR1 and CDR2 are SEHNR and FQNEAQ (reference sequence). V shed 4 bases and J shed 0 bases, with 12 bases lying between them. The CDR3 has 15 residues. This CDR3 is CASSSLSGANYGYTF. In DNA, the CDR3 is TGTGCCAGCAGCTCGCTCAGTGGCGCTAACTATGGCTACACCTTC. The complete variable domain, with remaining parts taken from reference TRBV7-9 and TRBJ1-2, reads DTGVSQNPRHKITKRGQNVTFRCDPISEHNRLYWYRQTLGQGPEFLTYFQNEAQLEKSRLLSDRFSAERPKGSFSTLEIQRTEQGDSAMYLCASSSLSGANYGYTFGSGTRLTVV.

This clonotype was found many times. The J gene is TRBJ1-2, the V gene TRBV9, with a weak D call TRBD1 (6 bases). The germline gives CDR1 SGDLS, CDR2 YYNGEE. There are 15 residues in the CDR3. V was shortened by 3 bases and J by 4 bases, with 16 bases between the two germline ends. The CDR3 nucleotides read TGTGCCAGCAGCGCAAGATGGGGACAACCCTATGGCTACACCTTC. It translates to CASSARWGQPYGYTF.

This clonotype was detected ten times or more. This rearrangement joins TRBV10-3 to TRBJ2-7; D may be TRBD2 (5 bases). The CDR3 runs to 14 residues. V lost 10 bases and J lost 2, with 18 bases in between. Germline assignment: CDR1 ENHRY and CDR2 SYGVKD. CDR3 region: CATRKGSGAYEQYF. In DNA, the CDR3 is TGTGCCACCAGGAAAGGGAGTGGGGCCTACGAGCAGTACTTC.

There are many counts of this clonotype. The chain has TRBV7-2 and TRBJ2-1; D remains ambiguous. The ends were cut back, 3 bases at V and 11 bases at J, with 11 bases in the middle. The CDR3 has 12 amino acids. Germline V gives CDR1 SGHTA, CDR2 FQGNSA. The CDR3 loop reads CASSFGTAKQFF. In nucleotides, the CDR3 is TGTGCCAGCAGCTTCGGAACGGCTAAGCAGTTCTTC.

This clonotype was detected many times. The chain employs TRBV4-3 and TRBJ2-3, with 7 positions matching TRBD1. The CDR3 is 17 amino acids. The germline CDR1 and CDR2 sequences are LGHNA and YSLEER. V lost 0 bases to trimming and J lost 2 bases; unmatched junction nucleotides: 8. This CDR3 is CASSQDRRTGTTDTQYF. The CDR3 DNA sequence: TGCGCCAGCAGCCAAGACCGGCGGACAGGAACCACAGATACGCAGTATTTT.

This clonotype was counted many times. The chain recombines TRBV28 with TRBJ2-6; 11 bases fit TRBD1. In germline, CDR1 is MDHEN, CDR2 SYDVKM. V was clipped by 5 bases and J by 2 bases; unmatched bases: 11. CDR3 length: 19 residues. The CDR3 bases are TGTGCCAGCAGTCGCCGAGGGGGGACAGGGGGTCCTGGGGCCAACGTCCTGACTTTC. Translated: CASSRRGGTGGPGANVLTF.

This clonotype has more than one count but fewer than ten. V and J are TRBV4-2 and TRBJ1-6, with 7 bases fitting TRBD1. Germline V gene sequence: CDR1 LGHNA, CDR2 YNFKEQ. The CDR3 covers 16 residues. The ends lost 3 bases at V and 2 bases at J; junction bases unmatched: 4. CDR3 protein: CASSQEQGTYNSPLHF. The CDR3 region has the DNA TGTGCCAGCAGCCAGGAACAGGGGACCTATAATTCACCCCTCCACTTT.

The rearrangement joins TRBV2 to TRBJ2-3, with TRBD2 matching over 9 bases. CDR3 length: 16 residues. Germline lookup yields CDR1 SNHLY and CDR2 FYNNEI. V was clipped by 1 base and J by 5 bases; unmatched bases: 7. CDR3 residues: CASSEGETSGVDTQYF. As DNA, the CDR3 is TGTGCCAGCAGTGAAGGGGAGACTAGCGGAGTAGATACGCAGTATTTT.

This clonotype was recorded many times. The rearrangement uses TRBV25-1 and TRBJ2-5; 8 bases agree with TRBD1. The V gene's germline CDR1 is MGHDK and CDR2 SYGVNS. The CDR3 runs to 12 residues. V shed 7 bases, J shed 2 bases, and the junction held 0 bases outside the gene matches. The CDR3 is CASNRGQETQYF. CDR3 coding DNA: TGTGCCAGCAACAGGGGGCAAGAGACCCAGTACTTC.

As to this clonotype: A junction boundary mismatches the germline segment, possibly from a read error. The chain recombines TRBV5-1 with TRBJ2-3; D not resolved. The germline V gene has CDR1 SGHRS and CDR2 YFSETQ. The CDR3 contains 14 residues. The CDR3 DNA reads as TGCGCCGGCAGCCCCCAGCACCCCGCAGATACGCAGTATTTT. This encodes CAGSPQHPADTQYF.

The chain couples TRBV28 to TRBJ1-2; TRBD1 matches 8 bases. Germline lookup yields CDR1 MDHEN and CDR2 SYDVKM. V shed 6 bases and J 6 bases; nucleotides not matched to a gene: 15. The CDR3 has 16 residues. CDR3 sequence: CASSLMGGQGANGYTF. CDR3 in DNA: TGTGCCAGCAGCCTCATGGGCGGGCAGGGGGCGAATGGCTACACCTTC.